Each of the 9 T cell receptor beta chains below was sequenced from the same sample in a study of T cell responses to AZD1222 COVID-19 vaccine. Assay used: immunoSEQ multiplex PCR; TCRdb lists only in-frame clones, some missing. This table has some 120,000 clones, approximately 84% appearing once. The sample in question was peripheral blood, obtained on day 0 of AZD1222 vaccination. The receptors stem from an adult in good health.

The V gene is TRBV9, the J gene TRBJ2-7, with 13 bases aligning to TRBD2. Germline V gives CDR1 SGDLS, CDR2 YYNGEE. The J segment lost 5 bases and the V segment lost 0 bases, leaving 5 bases of the junction unmatched. The CDR3 runs to 16 residues. CDR3 bases: TGTGCCAGCAGCGTAGGCGGACTAGCGGGAGTTGACGAGCAGTACTTC. It codes for CASSVGGLAGVDEQYF.

This clone was counted once. This chain links TRBV7-3 with TRBJ2-2, with D hard to call. V dropped 5 bases and J dropped 3 bases, with 16 bases sitting between them. Germline V gene lookup returns CDR1 SGHTA and CDR2 FQGTGA. The CDR3 extends over 16 amino acids. The CDR3 DNA reads as TGTGCCAGCAGCCGCATGGCTGTAGGGCACACCGGGGAGCTGTTTTTT. This translates into CASSRMAVGHTGELFF.

The chain links TRBV4-3 to TRBJ2-1, with 8 nucleotides matching TRBD1. Germline loops: CDR1 LGHNA, CDR2 YSLEER. This CDR3 is 16 amino acids long. V lost 0 bases to trimming and J lost 8 bases; unmatched junction nucleotides: 9. The CDR3 DNA reads TGCGCCAGCAGCCAAGAGATAGGACAGGGAGGCTATGAGCAGTTCTTC. Its translation is CASSQEIGQGGYEQFF.

The chain joins TRBV9 to TRBJ1-3; D is unresolved. Per the germline V gene, CDR1 is SGDLS and CDR2 is YYNGEE. The CDR3 has 15 residues. V lost 4 bases and J 0 bases, leaving 11 bases between the germline ends. CDR3 sequence (DNA): TGTGCCAGCAGCCCTCGGACGAACTCTGGAAACACCATATATTTT. It is translated as CASSPRTNSGNTIYF.

The chain recombines TRBV19 with TRBJ2-5, with 14 bases lining up with TRBD2. Germline V gene data show CDR1 as LNHDA and CDR2 as SQIVND (reference sequence). The J segment lost 5 bases and the V segment lost 5 bases, leaving 10 bases of the junction unmatched. The CDR3 length is 17 residues. CDR3 loop: CASSSPGLAGVGETQYF. The CDR3 DNA follows: TGTGCCAGTAGTTCTCCGGGACTAGCGGGAGTGGGTGAGACCCAGTACTTC.

The chain recombines TRBV6-2 or TRBV6-3 with TRBJ2-7, with D perhaps TRBD2 (6 bases). CDR3 length: 15 amino acids. V was trimmed by 3 bases and J by 1 base, leaving 13 bases between them. The V gene's germline CDR1 is MNHEY and CDR2 SVGEGT. CDR3 DNA: TGTGCCAGCAGTTATTCAAATAGCGGTTCCTACGAGCAGTACTTC. It encodes CASSYSNSGSYEQYF.

The chain links TRBV6-2 or TRBV6-3 to TRBJ2-2; no clear D gene. Per the germline V gene, CDR1 is MNHEY and CDR2 is SVGEGT. The CDR3 has 16 residues. V lost 6 bases to trimming and J lost 0 bases, with 14 bases between them. The chain's CDR3 is CASSLGLTPNTGELFF. In nucleotides, the CDR3 is TGTGCCAGCAGCCTCGGGCTTACCCCGAACACCGGGGAGCTGTTTTTT.

This chain uses TRBV9 with TRBJ2-1; possible D gene TRBD2, 5 bases. This CDR3 spans 14 amino acids. V shed 0 bases and J shed 7 bases, with 11 bases lying between them. The germline V gene encodes CDR1 SGDLS and CDR2 YYNGEE. The CDR3 region has the DNA TGTGCCAGCAGCGTAGAGCGCCGAGGGAATGAGCAGTTCTTC. Its protein is CASSVERRGNEQFF.

The V call is TRBV9, the J call TRBJ1-4, with D perhaps matching TRBD1 (5 bases). Germline V gene lookup returns CDR1 SGDLS and CDR2 YYNGEE. Deletions cut 0 bases from V and 0 bases from J, with 18 bases between. The CDR3 has 19 residues. In DNA, the CDR3 is TGTGCCAGCAGCGTAGGGGCAGCAGGGACCCCGGCAACTAATGAAAAACTGTTTTTT. This encodes CASSVGAAGTPATNEKLFF.